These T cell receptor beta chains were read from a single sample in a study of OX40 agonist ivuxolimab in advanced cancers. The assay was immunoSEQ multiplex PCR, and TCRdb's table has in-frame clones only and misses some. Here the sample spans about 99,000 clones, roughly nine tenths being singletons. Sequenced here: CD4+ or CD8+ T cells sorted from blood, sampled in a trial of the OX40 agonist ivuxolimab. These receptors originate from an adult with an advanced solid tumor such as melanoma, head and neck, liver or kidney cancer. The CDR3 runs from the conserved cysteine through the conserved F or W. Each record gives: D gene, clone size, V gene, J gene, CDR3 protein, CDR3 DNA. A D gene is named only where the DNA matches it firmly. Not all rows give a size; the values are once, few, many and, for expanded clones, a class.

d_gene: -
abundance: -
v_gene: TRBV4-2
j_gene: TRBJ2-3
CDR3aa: CASSQEGHNTDTQYF
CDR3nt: TGTGCCAGCAGCCAAGAGGGACATAACACAGATACGCAGTATTTT

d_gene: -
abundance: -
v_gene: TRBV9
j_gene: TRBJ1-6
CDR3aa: CASSPDIRNSPLHF
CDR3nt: TGTGCCAGCAGCCCGGACATTAGGAATTCACCCCTCCACTTT

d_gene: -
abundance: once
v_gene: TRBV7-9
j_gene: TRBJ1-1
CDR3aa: CASSATPPINTEAFF
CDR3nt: TGTGCCAGCAGCGCAACGCCCCCGATAAACACTGAAGCTTTCTTT

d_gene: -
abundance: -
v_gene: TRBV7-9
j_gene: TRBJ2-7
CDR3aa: CASSLTGTSYEQYF
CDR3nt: TGTGCCAGCAGCTTGACGGGAACAAGCTACGAGCAGTACTTC

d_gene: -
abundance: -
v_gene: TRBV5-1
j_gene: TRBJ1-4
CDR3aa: CASSLQGKLFF
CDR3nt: TGCGCCAGCAGCTTGCAGGGGAAACTGTTTTTT

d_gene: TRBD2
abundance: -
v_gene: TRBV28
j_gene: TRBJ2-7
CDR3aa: CASSLREGHEQYF
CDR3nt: TGTGCCAGCAGTTTGCGGGAGGGCCACGAGCAGTACTTC

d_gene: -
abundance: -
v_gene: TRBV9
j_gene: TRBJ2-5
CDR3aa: CASSADRGLQETQYF
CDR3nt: TGTGCCAGCAGCGCTGACAGGGGACTACAAGAGACCCAGTACTTC

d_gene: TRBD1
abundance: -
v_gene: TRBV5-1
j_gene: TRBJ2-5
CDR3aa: CASSTLDRGRQTQYF
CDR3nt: TGCGCCAGCAGCACCCTGGACAGGGGGCGACAGACCCAGTACTTC

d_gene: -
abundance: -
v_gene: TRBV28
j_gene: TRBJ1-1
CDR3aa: CASSHDRSGSAEAFF
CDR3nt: TGTGCCAGCAGTCATGACAGGAGCGGGAGCGCTGAAGCTTTCTTT

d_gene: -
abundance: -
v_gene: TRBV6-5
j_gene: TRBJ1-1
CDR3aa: CASSYSERMNTEAFF
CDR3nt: TGTGCCAGCAGTTATTCTGAGAGGATGAACACTGAAGCTTTCTTT

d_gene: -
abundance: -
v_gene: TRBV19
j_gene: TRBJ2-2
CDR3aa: CASSRQDLGTGELFF
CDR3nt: TGTGCCAGTAGTAGACAGGATCTCGGCACCGGGGAGCTGTTTTTT

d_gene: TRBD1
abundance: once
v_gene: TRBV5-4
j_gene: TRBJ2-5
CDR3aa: CASSSRDRVLETQYF
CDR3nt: TGTGCCAGCAGCTCCCGGGACAGGGTATTGGAGACCCAGTACTTC

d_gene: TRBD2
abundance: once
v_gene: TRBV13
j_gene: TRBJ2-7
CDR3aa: CASSLTAGEQYF
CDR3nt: TGTGCCAGCAGCTTGACAGCGGGGGAGCAGTACTTC

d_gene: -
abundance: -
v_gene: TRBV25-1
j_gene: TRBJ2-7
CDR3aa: CASSESVGGTAYEQYF
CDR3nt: TGTGCCAGCAGTGAATCAGTGGGAGGCACAGCCTACGAGCAGTACTTC

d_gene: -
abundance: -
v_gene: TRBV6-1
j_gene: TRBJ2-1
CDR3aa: CSYNEQFF
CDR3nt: TGCTCCTACAATGAGCAGTTCTTC

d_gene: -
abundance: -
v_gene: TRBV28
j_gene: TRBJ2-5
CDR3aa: CASSLEGEGTQYF
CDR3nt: TGTGCCAGCAGTTTAGAGGGAGAGGGGACCCAGTACTTC

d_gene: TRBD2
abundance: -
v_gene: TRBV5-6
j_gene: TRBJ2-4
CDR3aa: CASSLGQRGAFQYF
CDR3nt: TGTGCCAGCAGCTTGGGGCAGCGGGGGGCATTTCAGTACTTC

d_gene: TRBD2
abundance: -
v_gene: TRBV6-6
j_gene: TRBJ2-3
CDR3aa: CASLLAGETDTQYF
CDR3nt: TGTGCCTCGCTACTAGCGGGAGAAACAGATACGCAGTATTTT

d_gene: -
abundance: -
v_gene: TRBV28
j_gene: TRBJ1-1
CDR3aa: CASSFQTREAFF
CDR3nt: TGTGCCAGCAGTTTCCAGACACGTGAAGCTTTCTTT

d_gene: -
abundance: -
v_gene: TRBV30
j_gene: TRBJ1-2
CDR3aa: CAWISIVMGATRGYTF
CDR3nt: TGTGCCTGGATCTCTATTGTTATGGGGGCTACAAGGGGCTACACCTTC

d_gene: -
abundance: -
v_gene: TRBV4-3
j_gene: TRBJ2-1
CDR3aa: CASSQEITTTAYNEQFF
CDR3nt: TGCGCCAGCAGCCAAGAGATTACGACTACCGCCTACAATGAGCAGTTCTTC

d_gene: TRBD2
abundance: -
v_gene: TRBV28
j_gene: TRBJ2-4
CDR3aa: CASSLGGRVENIQYF
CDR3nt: TGTGCCAGCAGTTTGGGGGGGAGAGTCGAAAACATTCAGTACTTC

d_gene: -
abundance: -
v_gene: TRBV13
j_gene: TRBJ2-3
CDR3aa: CASSLGTGYDNTSTDTQYF
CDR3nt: TGTGCCAGCAGCTTAGGAACGGGCTACGACAACACAAGCACAGATACGCAGTATTTT

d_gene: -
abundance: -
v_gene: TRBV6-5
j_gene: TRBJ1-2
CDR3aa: CASSYSRVGDHGYTF
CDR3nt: TGTGCCAGCAGTTACTCCCGGGTAGGGGATCATGGCTACACCTTC

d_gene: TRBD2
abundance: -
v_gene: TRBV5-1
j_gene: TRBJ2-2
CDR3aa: CASRELAGEVTGELFF
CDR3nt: TGCGCCAGCAGAGAACTAGCGGGAGAGGTAACCGGGGAGCTGTTTTTT

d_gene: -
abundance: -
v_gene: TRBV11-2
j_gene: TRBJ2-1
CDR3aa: CASSLGELGEQFF
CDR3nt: TGTGCCAGCAGCTTAGGTGAGCTCGGTGAGCAGTTCTTC

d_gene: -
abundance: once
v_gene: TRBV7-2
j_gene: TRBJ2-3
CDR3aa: CASSFPVPSTDTQYF
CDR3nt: TGTGCCAGCAGCTTCCCGGTGCCTAGCACAGATACGCAGTATTTT

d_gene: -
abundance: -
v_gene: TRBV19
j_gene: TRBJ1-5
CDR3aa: CASSSPNRVSNQPQHF
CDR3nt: TGTGCCAGTAGTTCCCCGAACAGGGTTAGCAATCAGCCCCAGCATTTT

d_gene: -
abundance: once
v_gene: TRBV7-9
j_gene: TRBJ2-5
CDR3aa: CASSLRDGATQYF
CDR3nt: TGTGCCAGCAGCTTACGGGACGGGGCGACCCAGTACTTC

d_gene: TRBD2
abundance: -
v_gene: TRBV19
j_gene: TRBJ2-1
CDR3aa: CASSIDLPSGLSSYNEQFF
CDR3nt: TGTGCCAGTAGTATAGATCTTCCTAGCGGGTTGAGCTCCTACAATGAGCAGTTCTTC

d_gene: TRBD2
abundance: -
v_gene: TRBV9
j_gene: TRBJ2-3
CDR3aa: CASSPRPGGADTQYF
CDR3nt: TGTGCCAGCAGCCCCCGCCCGGGAGGGGCAGATACGCAGTATTTT

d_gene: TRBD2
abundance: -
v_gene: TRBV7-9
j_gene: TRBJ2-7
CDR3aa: CASSFRGGVYEQYF
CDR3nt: TGTGCCAGCAGCTTCCGGGGAGGGGTCTACGAGCAGTACTTC

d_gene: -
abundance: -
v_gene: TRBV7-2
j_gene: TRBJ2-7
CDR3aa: CASSLRAGTYEQYF
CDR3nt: TGTGCCAGCAGCTTAAGGGCAGGAACCTACGAGCAGTACTTC

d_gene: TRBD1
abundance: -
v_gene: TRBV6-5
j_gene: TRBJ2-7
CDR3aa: CASSPGQGTTYEQYF
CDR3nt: TGTGCCAGCAGTCCGGGACAGGGGACCACCTACGAGCAGTACTTC

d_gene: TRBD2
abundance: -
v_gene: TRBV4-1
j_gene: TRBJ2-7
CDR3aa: CASSPWSGKTGEQYF
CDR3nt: TGCGCCAGCAGCCCCTGGAGCGGGAAGACTGGCGAGCAGTACTTC

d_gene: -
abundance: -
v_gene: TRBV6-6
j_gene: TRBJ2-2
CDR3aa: CASSYVGGAGELFF
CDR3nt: TGTGCCAGCAGTTACGTCGGAGGGGCCGGGGAGCTGTTTTTT

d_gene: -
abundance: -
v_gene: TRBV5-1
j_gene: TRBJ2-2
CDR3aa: CASSLLPGDNTGELFF
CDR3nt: TGCGCCAGCAGCTTGTTGCCGGGAGATAACACCGGGGAGCTGTTTTTT

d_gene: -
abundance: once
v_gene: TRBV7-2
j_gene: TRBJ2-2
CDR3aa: CASSLKGGLNTGELFF
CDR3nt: TGTGCCAGCAGCTTAAAGGGAGGACTGAACACCGGGGAGCTGTTTTTT

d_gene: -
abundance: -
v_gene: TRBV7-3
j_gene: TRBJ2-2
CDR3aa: CASSPSQHTGELFF
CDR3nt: TGTGCCAGCAGTCCTTCTCAGCACACCGGGGAGCTGTTTTTT

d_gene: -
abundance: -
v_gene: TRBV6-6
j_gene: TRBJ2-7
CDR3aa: CATLNRDEQYF
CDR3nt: TGTGCCACCCTTAACAGGGACGAGCAGTACTTC

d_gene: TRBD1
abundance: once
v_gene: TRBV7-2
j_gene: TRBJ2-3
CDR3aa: CASSPTSGTATDTQYF
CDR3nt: TGTGCCAGCAGCCCTACCTCCGGGACAGCGACAGATACGCAGTATTTT

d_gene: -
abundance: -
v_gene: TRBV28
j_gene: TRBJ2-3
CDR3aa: CASSPLGTDTQYF
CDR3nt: TGTGCCAGCAGTCCACTTGGGACAGATACGCAGTATTTT

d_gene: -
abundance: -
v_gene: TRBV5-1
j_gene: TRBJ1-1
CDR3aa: CASSLGWTALDTEAFF
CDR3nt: TGCGCCAGCAGCTTGGGATGGACAGCCTTGGACACTGAAGCTTTCTTT

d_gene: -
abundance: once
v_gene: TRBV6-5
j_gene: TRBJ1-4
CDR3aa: CASSPGTVLGEKLFF
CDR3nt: TGTGCCAGCAGTCCTGGGACGGTTCTCGGGGAAAAACTGTTTTTT

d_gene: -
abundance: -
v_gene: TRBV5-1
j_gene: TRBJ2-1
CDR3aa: CASSFRLGYNEQFF
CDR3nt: TGCGCCAGCAGCTTCAGGCTAGGGTACAATGAGCAGTTCTTC

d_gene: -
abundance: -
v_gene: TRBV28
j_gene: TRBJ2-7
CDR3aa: CASTWGYGYEQYF
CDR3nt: TGTGCCAGCACTTGGGGGTACGGGTACGAGCAGTACTTC

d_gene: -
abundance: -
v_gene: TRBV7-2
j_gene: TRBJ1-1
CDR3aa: CASRPREGTEAFF
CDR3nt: TGTGCCAGCCGCCCTAGGGAGGGGACTGAAGCTTTCTTT